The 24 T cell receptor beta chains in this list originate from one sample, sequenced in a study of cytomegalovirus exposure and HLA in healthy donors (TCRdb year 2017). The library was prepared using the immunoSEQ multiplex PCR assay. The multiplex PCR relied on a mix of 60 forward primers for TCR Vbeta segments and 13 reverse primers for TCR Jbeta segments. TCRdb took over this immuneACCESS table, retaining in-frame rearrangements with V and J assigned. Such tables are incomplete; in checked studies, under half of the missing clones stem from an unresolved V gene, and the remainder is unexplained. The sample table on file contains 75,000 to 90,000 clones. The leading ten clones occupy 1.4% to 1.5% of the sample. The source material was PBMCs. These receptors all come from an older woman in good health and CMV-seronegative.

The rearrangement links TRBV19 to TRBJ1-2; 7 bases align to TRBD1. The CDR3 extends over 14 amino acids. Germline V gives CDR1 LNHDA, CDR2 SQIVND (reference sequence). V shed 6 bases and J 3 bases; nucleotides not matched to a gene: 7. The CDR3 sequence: CASSTGQSDYGYTF. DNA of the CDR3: TGTGCCAGTAGCACGGGACAGAGCGACTATGGCTACACCTTC.

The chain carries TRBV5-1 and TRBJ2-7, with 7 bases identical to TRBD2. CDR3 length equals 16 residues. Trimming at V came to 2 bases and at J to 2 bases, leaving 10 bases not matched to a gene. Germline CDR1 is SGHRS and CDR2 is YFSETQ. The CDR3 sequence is CASSLPGGSRTYEQYF. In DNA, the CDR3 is TGCGCCAGCAGCTTACCTGGCGGGAGTAGGACCTACGAGCAGTACTTC.

In DNA, the CDR3 is TGTGCCAGCAGCCAGGAGATTAAATCTCTCAACAAAAACCTCAACAAAGAGACCCAGTACTTC. Its translation is CASSQEIKSLNKNLNKETQYF. The chain has TRBV14 and TRBJ2-5; D gene uncertain. Trimming shortened V by 3 bases and J by 3 bases, and 32 bases separated the two germline ends. Per germline, CDR1 SGHDN and CDR2 FVKESK. The CDR3 has 21 residues.

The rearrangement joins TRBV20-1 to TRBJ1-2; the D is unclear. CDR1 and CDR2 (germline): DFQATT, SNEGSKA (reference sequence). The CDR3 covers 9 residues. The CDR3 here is CKHAYGYTF. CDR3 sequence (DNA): TGCAAGCACGCCTATGGCTACACCTTC.

The DNA of the CDR3 is TGTGCCAGCAGTCTGACAGCAGAATCCTACGAGCAGTACTTC. It yields the protein CASSLTAESYEQYF. The chain is built from TRBV28 and TRBJ2-7; perhaps TRBD1 as D (5 bases). The CDR3 totals 14 residues. CDR1 is MDHEN and CDR2 is SYDVKM in the germline V gene. The ends were cut back, 5 bases at V and 1 base at J, with 12 bases in the middle. The full variable domain, in which reference TRBV28 and TRBJ2-7 provide the parts outside the CDR3, is DVKVTQSSRYLVKRTGEKVFLECVQDMDHENMFWYRQDPGLGLRLIYFSYDVKMKEKGDIPEGYSVSREKKERFSLILESASTNQTSMYLCASSLTAESYEQYFGPGTRLTVT.

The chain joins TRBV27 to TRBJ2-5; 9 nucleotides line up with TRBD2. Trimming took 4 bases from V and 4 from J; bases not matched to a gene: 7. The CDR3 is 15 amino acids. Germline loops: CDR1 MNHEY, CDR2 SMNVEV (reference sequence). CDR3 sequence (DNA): TGTGCCAGCAGTTCGGGAGGGACTAGCATAGAGACCCAGTACTTC. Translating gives CASSSGGTSIETQYF.

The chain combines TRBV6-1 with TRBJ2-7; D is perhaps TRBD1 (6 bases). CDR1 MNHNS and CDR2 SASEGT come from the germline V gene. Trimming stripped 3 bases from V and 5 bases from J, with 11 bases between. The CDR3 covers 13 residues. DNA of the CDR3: TGTGCCAGCAGTGACGGACAGAGTAACGAGCAGTACTTC. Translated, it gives CASSDGQSNEQYF.

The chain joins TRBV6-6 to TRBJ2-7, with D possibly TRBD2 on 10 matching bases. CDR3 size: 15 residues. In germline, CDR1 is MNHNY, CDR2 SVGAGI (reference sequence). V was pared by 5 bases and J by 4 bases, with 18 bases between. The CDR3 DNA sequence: TGTGCCAGCAGTGACAGGGGGACTAGCGCGTACGAGCAGTACTTC. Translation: CASSDRGTSAYEQYF.

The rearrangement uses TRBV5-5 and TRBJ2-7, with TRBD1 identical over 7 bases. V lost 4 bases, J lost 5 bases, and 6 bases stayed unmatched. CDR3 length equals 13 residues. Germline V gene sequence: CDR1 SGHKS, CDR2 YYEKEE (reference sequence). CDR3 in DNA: TGTGCCAGCAGCCGTACAGGGGTCCACGAGCAGTACTTC. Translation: CASSRTGVHEQYF.

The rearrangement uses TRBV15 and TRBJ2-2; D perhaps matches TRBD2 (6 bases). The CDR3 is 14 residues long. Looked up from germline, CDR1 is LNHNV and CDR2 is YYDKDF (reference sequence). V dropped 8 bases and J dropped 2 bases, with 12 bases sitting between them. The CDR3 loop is CATSGDSNTGELFF. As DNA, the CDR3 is TGTGCCACCTCCGGGGACTCCAACACCGGGGAGCTGTTTTTT.

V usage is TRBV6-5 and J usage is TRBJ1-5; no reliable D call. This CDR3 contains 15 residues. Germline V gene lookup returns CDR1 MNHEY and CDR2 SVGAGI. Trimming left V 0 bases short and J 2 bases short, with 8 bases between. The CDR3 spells CASSYSMAGNQPQHF. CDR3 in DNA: TGTGCCAGCAGTTACTCGATGGCAGGCAATCAGCCCCAGCATTTT.

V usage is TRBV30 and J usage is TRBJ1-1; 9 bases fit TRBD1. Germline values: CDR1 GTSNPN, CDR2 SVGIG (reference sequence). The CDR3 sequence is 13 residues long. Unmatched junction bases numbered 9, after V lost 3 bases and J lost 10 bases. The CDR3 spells CAWRGSHRGRAFF. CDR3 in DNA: TGTGCCTGGAGAGGATCCCACAGGGGGCGAGCTTTCTTT.

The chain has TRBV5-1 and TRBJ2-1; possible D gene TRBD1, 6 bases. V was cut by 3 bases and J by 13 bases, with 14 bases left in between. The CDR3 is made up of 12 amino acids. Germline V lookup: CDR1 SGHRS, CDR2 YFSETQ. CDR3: CASSSVGQNQFF. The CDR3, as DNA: TGCGCCAGCAGCTCGGTCGGACAGAATCAGTTCTTC.

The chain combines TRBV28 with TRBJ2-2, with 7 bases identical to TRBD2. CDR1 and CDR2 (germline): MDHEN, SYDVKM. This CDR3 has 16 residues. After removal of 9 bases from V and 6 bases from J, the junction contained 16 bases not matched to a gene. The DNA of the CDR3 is TGTGCCAGTATATTGGGCGACCCGGGGAGGGCCGGGGAGCTGTTTTTT. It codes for CASILGDPGRAGELFF.

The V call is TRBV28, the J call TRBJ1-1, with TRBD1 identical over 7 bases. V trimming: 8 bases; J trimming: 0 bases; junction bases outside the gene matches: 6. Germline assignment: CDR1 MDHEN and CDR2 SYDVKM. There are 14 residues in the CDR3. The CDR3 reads CASSPGGMNTEAFF. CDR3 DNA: TGTGCCAGCTCCCCAGGGGGGATGAACACTGAAGCTTTCTTT. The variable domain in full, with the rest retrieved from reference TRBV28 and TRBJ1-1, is DVKVTQSSRYLVKRTGEKVFLECVQDMDHENMFWYRQDPGLGLRLIYFSYDVKMKEKGDIPEGYSVSREKKERFSLILESASTNQTSMYLCASSPGGMNTEAFFGQGTRLTVV.

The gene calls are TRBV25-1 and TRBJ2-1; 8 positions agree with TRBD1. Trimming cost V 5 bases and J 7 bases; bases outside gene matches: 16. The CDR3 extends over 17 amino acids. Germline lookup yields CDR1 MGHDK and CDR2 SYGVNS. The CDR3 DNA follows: TGTGCCAGCAGTCGACTGGCCCAGGGACAGGCGATAAATGAGCAGTTCTTC. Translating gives CASSRLAQGQAINEQFF.

DNA of the CDR3: TGTGCCAGCAGCTCCTCTTGGAGGGGGCCCGGGGAGCTGTTTTTT. Protein: CASSSSWRGPGELFF. The J gene is TRBJ2-2, the V gene TRBV11-2, with TRBD1 as a possible D gene (7 bases). Deletions cut 4 bases from V and 6 bases from J, with 15 bases between. The CDR3 loop spans 15 amino acids. Germline V lookup: CDR1 SGHAT, CDR2 FQNNGV.

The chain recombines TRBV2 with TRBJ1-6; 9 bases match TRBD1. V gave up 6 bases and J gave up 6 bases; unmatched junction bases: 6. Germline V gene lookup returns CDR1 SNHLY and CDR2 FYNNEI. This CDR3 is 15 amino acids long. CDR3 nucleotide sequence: TGTGCCAGCAGGAAACAGGGGGCGGCTAATTCACCCCTCCACTTT. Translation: CASRKQGAANSPLHF. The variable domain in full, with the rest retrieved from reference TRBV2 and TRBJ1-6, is EPEVTQTPSHQVTQMGQEVILRCVPISNHLYFYWYRQILGQKVEFLVSFYNNEISEKSEIFDDQFSVERPDGSNFTLKIRSTKLEDSAMYFCASRKQGAANSPLHFGNGTRLTVT.

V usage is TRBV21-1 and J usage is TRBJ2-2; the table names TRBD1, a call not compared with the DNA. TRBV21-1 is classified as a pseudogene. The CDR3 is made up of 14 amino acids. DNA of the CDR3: TGTGCCAGCAGCCTAACAGGGTATGCCGGGGAGCTGTTTTTT. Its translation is CASSLTGYAGELFF.

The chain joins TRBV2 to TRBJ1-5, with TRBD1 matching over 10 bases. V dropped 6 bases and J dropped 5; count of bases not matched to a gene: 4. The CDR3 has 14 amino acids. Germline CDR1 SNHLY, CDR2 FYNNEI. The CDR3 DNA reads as TGTGCCAGCAGGTTGGACAGGGGGGATCAGCCCCAGCATTTT. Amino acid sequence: CASRLDRGDQPQHF.

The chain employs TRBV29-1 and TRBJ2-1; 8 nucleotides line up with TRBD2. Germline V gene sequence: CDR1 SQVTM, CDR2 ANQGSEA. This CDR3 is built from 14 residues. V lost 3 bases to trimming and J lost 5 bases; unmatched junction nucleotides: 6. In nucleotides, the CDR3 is TGCAGCGTTGAGCGGAGCGGGAGACACAATGAGCAGTTCTTC. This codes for CSVERSGRHNEQFF.

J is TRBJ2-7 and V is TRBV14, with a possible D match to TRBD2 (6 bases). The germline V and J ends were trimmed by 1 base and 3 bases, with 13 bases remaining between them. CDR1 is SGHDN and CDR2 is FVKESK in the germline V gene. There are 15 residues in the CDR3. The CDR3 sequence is CASSQAQTRFYEQYF. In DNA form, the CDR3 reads TGTGCCAGCAGCCAAGCCCAGACTAGATTCTACGAGCAGTACTTC.

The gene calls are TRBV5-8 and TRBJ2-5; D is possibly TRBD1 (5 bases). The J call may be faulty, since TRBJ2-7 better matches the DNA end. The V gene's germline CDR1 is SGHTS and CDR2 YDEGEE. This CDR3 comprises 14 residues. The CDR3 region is CASSGQGQTYEQYF. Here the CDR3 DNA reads TGTGCCAGCAGCGGACAAGGGCAGACCTACGAGCAGTACTTC.

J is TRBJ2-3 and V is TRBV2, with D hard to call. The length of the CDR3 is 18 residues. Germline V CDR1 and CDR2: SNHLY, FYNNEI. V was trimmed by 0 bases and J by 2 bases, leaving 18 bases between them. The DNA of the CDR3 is TGTGCCAGCAGTGAAGCGCTTGTTGGTAGTTTTTTCACAGATACGCAGTATTTT. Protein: CASSEALVGSFFTDTQYF.